This T cell receptor (beta chain) was recovered during a study of blood T cell repertoires in COVID-19. Germline V gene sequence: CDR1 MNHEY, CDR2 SVGEGT. The CDR3 is 14 amino acids. Trimming removed 5 bases from V and 5 bases from J, with 15 bases in between. Assay: immunoSEQ multiplex PCR; the TCRdb copy retains only in-frame clones and omits some. The sample holds 200,000 to 250,000 clones, 88% seen once. Sequenced input: peripheral blood. V is TRBV6-2 or TRBV6-3 and J is TRBJ1-2; the D gene is possibly TRBD1 (6 bases). The source of this sequence is a woman aged 55-70 years with acute or convalescent COVID-19. The CDR3: CASSLQGSPYGYTF. CDR3 DNA sequence: TGTGCCAGCAGTCTCCAGGGGTCCCCTTATGGCTACACCTTC.